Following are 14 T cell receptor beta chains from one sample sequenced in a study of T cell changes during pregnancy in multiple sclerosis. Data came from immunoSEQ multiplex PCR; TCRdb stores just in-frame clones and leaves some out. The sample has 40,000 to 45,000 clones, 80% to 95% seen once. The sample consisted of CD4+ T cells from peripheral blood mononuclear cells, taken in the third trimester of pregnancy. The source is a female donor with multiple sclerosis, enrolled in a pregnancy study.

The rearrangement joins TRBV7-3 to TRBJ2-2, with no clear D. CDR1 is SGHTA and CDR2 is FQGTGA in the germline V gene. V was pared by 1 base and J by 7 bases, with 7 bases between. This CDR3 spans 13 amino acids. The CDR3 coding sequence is TGTGCCAGCAGCTTAAATGGCGGCGGGGAGCTGTTTTTT. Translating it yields CASSLNGGGELFF.

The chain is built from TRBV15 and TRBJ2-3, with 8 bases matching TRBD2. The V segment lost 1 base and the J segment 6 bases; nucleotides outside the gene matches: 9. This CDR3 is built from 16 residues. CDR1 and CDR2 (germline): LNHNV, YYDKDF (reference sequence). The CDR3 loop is CATSRGTGGPADTQYF. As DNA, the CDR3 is TGTGCCACCAGCAGAGGAACGGGAGGGCCCGCCGATACGCAGTATTTT.

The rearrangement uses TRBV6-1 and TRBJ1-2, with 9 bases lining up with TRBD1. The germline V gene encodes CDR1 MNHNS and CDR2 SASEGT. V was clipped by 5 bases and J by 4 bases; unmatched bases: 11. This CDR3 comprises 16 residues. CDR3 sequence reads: CASSQGLPGQGYGYTF. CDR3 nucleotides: TGTGCCAGCAGTCAAGGCCTCCCGGGACAGGGCTATGGCTACACCTTC.

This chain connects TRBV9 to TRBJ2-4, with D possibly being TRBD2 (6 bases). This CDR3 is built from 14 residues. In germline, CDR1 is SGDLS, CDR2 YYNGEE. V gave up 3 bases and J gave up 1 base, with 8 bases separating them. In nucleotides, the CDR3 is TGTGCCAGCAGCGAGGCGGGGGCCAAAAACATTCAGTACTTC. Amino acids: CASSEAGAKNIQYF.

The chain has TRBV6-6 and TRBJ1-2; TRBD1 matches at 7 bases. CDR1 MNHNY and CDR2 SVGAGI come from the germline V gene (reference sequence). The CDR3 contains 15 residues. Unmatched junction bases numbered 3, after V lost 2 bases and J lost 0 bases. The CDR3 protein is CASSYGQGANYGYTF. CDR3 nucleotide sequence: TGTGCCAGCAGTTACGGGCAGGGGGCTAACTATGGCTACACCTTC.

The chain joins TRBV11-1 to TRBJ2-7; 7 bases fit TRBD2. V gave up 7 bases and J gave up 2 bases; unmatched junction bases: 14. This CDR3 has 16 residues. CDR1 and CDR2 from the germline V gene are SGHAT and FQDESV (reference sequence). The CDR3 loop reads CASTTGGSGRPYEQYF. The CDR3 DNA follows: TGTGCCAGCACCACGGGCGGTAGCGGGCGACCCTACGAGCAGTACTTC. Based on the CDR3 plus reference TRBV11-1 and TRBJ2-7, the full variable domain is EAEVAQSPRYKITEKSQAVAFWCDPISGHATLYWYRQILGQGPELLVQFQDESVVDDSQLPKDRFSAERLKGVDSTLKIQPAELGDSAMYLCASTTGGSGRPYEQYFGPGTRLTVT.

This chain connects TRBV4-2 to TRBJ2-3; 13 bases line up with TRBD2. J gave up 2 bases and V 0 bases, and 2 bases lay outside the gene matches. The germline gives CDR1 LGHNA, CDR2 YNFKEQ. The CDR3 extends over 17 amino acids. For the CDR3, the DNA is TGTGCCAGCAGCCAAGAACTAGCGGGAGGGATCACAGATACGCAGTATTTT. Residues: CASSQELAGGITDTQYF.

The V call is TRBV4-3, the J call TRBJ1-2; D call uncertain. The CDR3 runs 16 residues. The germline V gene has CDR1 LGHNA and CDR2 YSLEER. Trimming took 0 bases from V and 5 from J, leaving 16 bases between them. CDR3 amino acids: CASSQDRNRRLYGYTF. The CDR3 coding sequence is TGCGCCAGCAGCCAAGATCGCAACAGAAGACTATATGGCTACACCTTC.

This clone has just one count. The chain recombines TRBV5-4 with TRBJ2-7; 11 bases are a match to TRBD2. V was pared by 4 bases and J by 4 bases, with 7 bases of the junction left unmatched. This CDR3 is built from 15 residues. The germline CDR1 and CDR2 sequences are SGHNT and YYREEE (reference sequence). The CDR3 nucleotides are TGTGCCAGCAGCAAGGTGACTAGCGGGAAGTACGAGCAGTACTTC. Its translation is CASSKVTSGKYEQYF.

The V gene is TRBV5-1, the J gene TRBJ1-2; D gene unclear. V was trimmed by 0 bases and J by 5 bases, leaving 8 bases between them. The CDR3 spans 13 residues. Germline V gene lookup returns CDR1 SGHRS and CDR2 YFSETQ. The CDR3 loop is CASSLAGLYGYTF. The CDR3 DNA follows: TGCGCCAGCAGCTTGGCGGGATTATATGGCTACACCTTC.

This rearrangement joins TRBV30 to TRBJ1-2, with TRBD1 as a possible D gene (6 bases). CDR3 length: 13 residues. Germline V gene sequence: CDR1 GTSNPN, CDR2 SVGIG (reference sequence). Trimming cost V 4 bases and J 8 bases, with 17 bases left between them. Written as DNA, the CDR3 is TGTGCCTGGACGGGATACAGGGAAGGCGGCTACACCTTC. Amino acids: CAWTGYREGGYTF. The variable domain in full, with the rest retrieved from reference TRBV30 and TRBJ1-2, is SQTIHQWPATLVQPVGSPLSLECTVEGTSNPNLYWYRQAAGRGLQLLFYSVGIGQISSEVPQNLSASRPQDRQFILSSKKLLLSDSGFYLCAWTGYREGGYTFGSGTRLTVV.

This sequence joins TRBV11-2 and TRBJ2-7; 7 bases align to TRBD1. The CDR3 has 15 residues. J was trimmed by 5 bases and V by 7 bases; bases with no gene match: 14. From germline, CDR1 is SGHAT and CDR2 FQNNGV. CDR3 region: CASTPVRDRVHEQYF. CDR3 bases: TGTGCCAGCACCCCGGTCAGAGACAGGGTTCACGAGCAGTACTTC.

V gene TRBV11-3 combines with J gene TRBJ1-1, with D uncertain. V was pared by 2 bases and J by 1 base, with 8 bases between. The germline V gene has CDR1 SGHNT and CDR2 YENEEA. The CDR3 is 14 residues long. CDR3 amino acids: CASSLTGSNTEAFF. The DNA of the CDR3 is TGTGCCAGCAGCTTAACGGGGTCGAACACTGAAGCTTTCTTT.

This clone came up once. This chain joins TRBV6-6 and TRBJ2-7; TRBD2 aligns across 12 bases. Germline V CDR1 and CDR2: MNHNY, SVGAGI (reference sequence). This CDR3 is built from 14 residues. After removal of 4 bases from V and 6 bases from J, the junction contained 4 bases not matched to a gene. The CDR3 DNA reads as TGTGCCAGCAGTTCTAGCGGGAGGGTCGGCGAGCAGTACTTC. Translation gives CASSSSGRVGEQYF.